These 21 T cell receptor beta chains were sequenced from one sample in a study of cytomegalovirus exposure and HLA in healthy donors (TCRdb year 2017). The method behind the library was the immunoSEQ multiplex PCR assay. For the multiplex PCR, a mixture combining 60 forward primers for TCR Vbeta segments and 13 reverse primers for TCR Jbeta segments was used. TCRdb holds this immuneACCESS table with in-frame rearrangements only. Some clones are missing; in checked studies, unresolved V genes explain under half, and the rest has no known cause. Present in this sample are over 200,000 clones, approximately 80% of which were seen just once. The ten largest clones represent roughly 0.58% of the sample. Source material: PBMCs. These receptor sequences come from a woman in her 40s in good health and CMV-seronegative.

The rearrangement joins TRBV29-1 to TRBJ2-2, with 10 bases identical to TRBD1. The CDR3 has 14 amino acids. V lost 7 bases, J lost 5 bases, and 7 bases stayed unmatched. In germline, CDR1 is SQVTM, CDR2 ANQGSEA. In DNA, the CDR3 is TGCAGCGCCAAAAGGGACAGGGGAACCGGGGAGCTGTTTTTT. Its protein product is CSAKRDRGTGELFF.

This chain connects TRBV7-2 to TRBJ2-2; D unresolved. CDR1 and CDR2 (germline): SGHTA, FQGNSA. V lost 5 bases, J lost 4 bases, and 11 bases lay in between. This CDR3 is 14 amino acids long. CDR3 loop: CASSQTRGTGELFF. The CDR3 nucleotides read TGTGCCAGCAGCCAGACGAGAGGCACCGGGGAGCTGTTTTTT.

The chain recombines TRBV27 with TRBJ2-1; 9 nucleotides align to TRBD2. This CDR3 contains 17 residues. Trimming removed 2 bases from V and 8 bases from J; junction bases left unmatched: 13. Germline-derived CDR1 and CDR2 are MNHEY and SMNVEV (reference sequence). The CDR3 protein is CASSLRPRSGGMDEQFF. The CDR3 nucleotides are TGTGCCAGCAGTTTAAGGCCCCGGAGCGGGGGGATGGATGAGCAGTTCTTC.

The chain employs TRBV10-3 and TRBJ2-5; 7 bases map to TRBD1. V was pared by 10 bases and J by 0 bases, with 5 bases of the junction left unmatched. This CDR3 is built from 13 residues. Germline V gene data show CDR1 as ENHRY and CDR2 as SYGVKD. The CDR3 DNA is TGTGCCACCGGGACAGATTACCAAGAGACCCAGTACTTC. This codes for CATGTDYQETQYF.

The V and J genes are TRBV29-1 and TRBJ1-1; D may be TRBD1 (6 bases). Germline CDR1 reads SQVTM; CDR2 reads ANQGSEA. Trimming shortened V by 4 bases and J by 4 bases, and 13 bases separated the two germline ends. This CDR3 spans 13 amino acids. The CDR3 sequence: CSVGQGSFTEAFF. The DNA for the CDR3 is TGCAGCGTTGGGCAGGGGAGTTTCACTGAAGCTTTCTTT.

CDR3 sequence reads: CASSEHTAGEQFF. The CDR3 nucleotides read TGTGCCAGCAGTGAACACACAGCCGGTGAGCAGTTCTTC. The rearrangement uses TRBV6-4 and TRBJ2-1; unclear D gene. V gave up 3 bases and J gave up 9 bases, with 12 bases separating them. Germline V gene data show CDR1 as MRHNA and CDR2 as SNTAGT. The CDR3 consists of 13 residues.

The chain uses TRBV19 and TRBJ1-1, with TRBD1 as a possible D gene (6 bases). Germline-derived CDR1 and CDR2 are LNHDA and SQIVND (reference sequence). CDR3 length: 17 residues. The V and J ends lost 1 base and 5 bases respectively, with 20 bases between them. CDR3: CASSIANPLGQKTEAFF. The CDR3, as DNA: TGTGCCAGTAGTATAGCGAATCCCCTGGGACAAAAAACTGAAGCTTTCTTT.

The chain recombines TRBV7-6 with TRBJ1-2; the match to TRBD1 covers 11 bases. The CDR3 totals 18 residues. Per the germline V gene, CDR1 is SGHVS and CDR2 is FNYEAQ. The V segment lost 1 base and the J segment 1 base; nucleotides outside the gene matches: 8. CDR3 bases: TGTGCCAGCAGCTTAGATAGGCAGGACAGGGGGCTTAACTATGGCTACACCTTC. Amino acid sequence: CASSLDRQDRGLNYGYTF.

V usage is TRBV6-1 and J usage is TRBJ1-2; the D gene is possibly TRBD1 (6 bases). V was pared by 4 bases and J by 3 bases, with 12 bases between. CDR3 length equals 14 residues. Germline V gene sequence: CDR1 MNHNS, CDR2 SASEGT. CDR3 sequence (DNA): TGTGCCAGCAGTGGGACATCAGGGGACTATGGCTACACCTTC. Its translation: CASSGTSGDYGYTF.

The rearrangement links TRBV7-9 to TRBJ2-7, with D perhaps matching TRBD1 (6 bases). Germline loops: CDR1 SEHNR, CDR2 FQNEAQ (reference sequence). This CDR3 is 16 amino acids long. V gave up 6 bases and J gave up 1 base, with 19 bases separating them. For the CDR3, the DNA is TGTGCCAGCAGTCACGGACAGCGCCTAGGGTCCTACGAGCAGTACTTC. Amino acid sequence: CASSHGQRLGSYEQYF.

The V and J genes are TRBV29-1 and TRBJ1-3; D might be TRBD1 (5 bases). Germline CDR1 reads SQVTM; CDR2 reads ANQGSEA. V lost 4 bases, J lost 2 bases, and 12 bases lay in between. The CDR3 totals 14 residues. DNA of the CDR3: TGCAGCGTTGGTGAAGTGGGGCCTGGAAACACCATATATTTT. Its translation is CSVGEVGPGNTIYF.

This chain connects TRBV7-9 to TRBJ2-1, with TRBD2 identical over 9 bases. After removal of 2 bases from V and 0 bases from J, the junction contained 2 bases not matched to a gene. From germline, CDR1 is SEHNR and CDR2 FQNEAQ (reference sequence). The CDR3 contains 16 residues. Written as DNA, the CDR3 is TGTGCCAGCAGCTTACTAGCGGGGAGCTCCTACAATGAGCAGTTCTTC. It codes for CASSLLAGSSYNEQFF.

The V and J genes are TRBV7-3 and TRBJ1-5; 9 nucleotides align to TRBD1. V lost 1 base, J lost 7 bases, and 8 bases stayed unmatched. Germline loops: CDR1 SGHTA, CDR2 FQGTGA. The CDR3 sequence is 16 residues long. The CDR3 loop reads CASSLIKRDRDQPQHF. For the CDR3, the DNA is TGTGCCAGCAGCTTAATCAAGCGGGACAGGGACCAGCCCCAGCATTTT.

This clone was observed a handful of times. V usage is TRBV6-1 and J usage is TRBJ1-1; the D gene is possibly TRBD1 (5 bases). This CDR3 has 15 amino acids. In germline, CDR1 is MNHNS, CDR2 SASEGT. V lost 0 bases, J lost 2 bases, and 10 bases lay in between. CDR3 sequence: CASSEARQQNTEAFF. DNA of the CDR3: TGTGCCAGCAGTGAAGCCCGACAGCAAAACACTGAAGCTTTCTTT.

V is TRBV2 and J is TRBJ2-7, with D tentatively TRBD1 (5 bases). CDR3 length: 11 amino acids. V lost 6 bases to trimming and J lost 3 bases, with 6 bases between them. Germline lookup yields CDR1 SNHLY and CDR2 FYNNEI. CDR3 sequence (DNA): TGTGCCAGCAGACAGGTCTACGAGCAGTACTTC. This translates into CASRQVYEQYF.

This clone was seen once. The CDR3 reads CASSLSLGGVISYEQYF. As DNA, the CDR3 is TGTGCCAGCAGCTTATCATTAGGGGGAGTAATCTCCTACGAGCAGTACTTC. This chain uses TRBV7-8 with TRBJ2-7; tentative D call: TRBD1 (6 bases). CDR3 length: 17 amino acids. V was pared by 2 bases and J by 0 bases, with 17 bases between. The germline V gene has CDR1 SGHVS and CDR2 FQNEAQ.

This chain links TRBV5-1 with TRBJ2-7, with TRBD1 identical over 7 bases. With V trimmed by 7 bases and J by 0 bases, 10 bases remained unmatched. Germline CDR1 reads SGHRS; CDR2 reads YFSETQ. The CDR3 length is 15 residues. The CDR3 coding sequence is TGCGCCAGCGCGAGAACAGGGGAGTCCTCCTACGAGCAGTACTTC. Translating gives CASARTGESSYEQYF.

This chain connects TRBV5-4 to TRBJ2-2; D possibly corresponds to TRBD1 (6 bases). Trimming took off 8 bases at V and 6 bases at J, with 17 bases between the two ends. CDR1 is SGHNT, CDR2 YYREEE, per germline (reference sequence). The CDR3 consists of 14 residues. The CDR3 protein is CASKESWGPGELFF. CDR3 sequence (DNA): TGTGCCAGTAAGGAGTCCTGGGGGCCCGGGGAGCTGTTTTTT.

The chain has TRBV7-3 and TRBJ1-1; D remains ambiguous. The CDR3 is 15 residues long. Between the trimmed V and J ends, which lost 2 bases and 9 bases, there was a span of 19 bases. The germline gives CDR1 SGHTA, CDR2 FQGTGA. This chain's CDR3 is CASSLHSGRPTQAFF. The CDR3 DNA follows: TGTGCCAGCAGCTTACACTCGGGGAGGCCGACTCAAGCTTTCTTT.

The chain uses TRBV25-1 and TRBJ1-1, with a possible D match to TRBD1 (5 bases). Per germline, CDR1 MGHDK and CDR2 SYGVNS. The CDR3 runs 13 residues. The V and J ends lost 5 bases and 4 bases respectively, with 11 bases between them. DNA of the CDR3: TGTGCCAGCAGTCAGTCAGGGTTCACTGAAGCTTTCTTT. Encoded protein: CASSQSGFTEAFF.

The chain couples TRBV4-1 to TRBJ2-5; D gene ambiguous. V dropped 1 base and J dropped 5 bases, with 14 bases sitting between them. Germline-derived CDR1 and CDR2 are MGHRA and YSYEKL. This CDR3 is 15 amino acids long. The CDR3 DNA sequence: TGCGCCAGCAGCCAAGTGCCCCAGCCCGGGGAGACCCAGTACTTC. This translates into CASSQVPQPGETQYF.